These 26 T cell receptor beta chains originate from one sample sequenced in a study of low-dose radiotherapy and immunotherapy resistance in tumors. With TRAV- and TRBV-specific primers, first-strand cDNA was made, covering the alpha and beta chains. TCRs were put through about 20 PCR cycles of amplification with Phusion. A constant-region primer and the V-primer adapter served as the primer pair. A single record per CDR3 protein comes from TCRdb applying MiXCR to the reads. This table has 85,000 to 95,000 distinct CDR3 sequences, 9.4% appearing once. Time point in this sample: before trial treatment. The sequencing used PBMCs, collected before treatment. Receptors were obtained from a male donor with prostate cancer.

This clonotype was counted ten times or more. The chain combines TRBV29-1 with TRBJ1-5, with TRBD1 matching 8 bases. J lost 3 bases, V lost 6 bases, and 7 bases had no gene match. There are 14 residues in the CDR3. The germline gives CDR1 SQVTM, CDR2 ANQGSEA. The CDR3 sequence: CSVSYQGANQPQHF. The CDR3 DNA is TGCAGCGTGTCTTACCAGGGGGCCAATCAGCCCCAGCATTTT.

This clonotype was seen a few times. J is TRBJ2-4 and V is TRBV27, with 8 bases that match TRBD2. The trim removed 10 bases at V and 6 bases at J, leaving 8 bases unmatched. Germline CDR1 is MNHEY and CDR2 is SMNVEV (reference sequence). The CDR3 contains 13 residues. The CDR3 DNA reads TGTGCCACCGGGGGGGCGTGGGGAAACATTCAGTACTTC. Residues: CATGGAWGNIQYF.

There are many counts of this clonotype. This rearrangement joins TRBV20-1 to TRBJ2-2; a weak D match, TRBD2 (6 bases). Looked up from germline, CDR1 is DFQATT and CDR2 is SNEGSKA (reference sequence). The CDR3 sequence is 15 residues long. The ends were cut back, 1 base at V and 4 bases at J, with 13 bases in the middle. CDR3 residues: CSARVRQGGTGELFF. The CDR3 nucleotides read TGCAGTGCTAGAGTCCGCCAGGGAGGCACCGGGGAGCTGTTTTTT.

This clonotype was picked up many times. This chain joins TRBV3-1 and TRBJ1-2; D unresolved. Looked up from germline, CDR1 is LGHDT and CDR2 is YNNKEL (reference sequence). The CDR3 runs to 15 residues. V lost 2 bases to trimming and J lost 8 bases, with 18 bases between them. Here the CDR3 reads CASSQLNAGLGGYTF. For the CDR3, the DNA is TGTGCCAGCAGCCAACTCAATGCGGGGTTAGGAGGCTACACCTTC. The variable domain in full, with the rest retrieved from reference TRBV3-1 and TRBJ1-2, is DTAVSQTPKYLVTQMGNDKSIKCEQNLGHDTMYWYKQDSKKFLKIMFSYNNKELIINETVPNRFSPKSPDKAHLNLHINSLELGDSAVYFCASSQLNAGLGGYTFGSGTRLTVV.

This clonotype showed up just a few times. The chain's CDR3 is CASSLEAWGANVLTF. As DNA, the CDR3 is TGTGCCAGCAGCTTGGAGGCGTGGGGGGCCAACGTCCTGACTTTC. The chain couples TRBV5-4 to TRBJ2-6; no clear D. The CDR3 contains 15 residues. CDR1 SGHNT and CDR2 YYREEE come from the germline V gene (reference sequence). Trimming shortened V by 0 bases and J by 4 bases, and 8 bases separated the two germline ends. The full variable domain, with the rest looked up from reference TRBV5-4 and TRBJ2-6, is ETGVTQSPTHLIKTRGQQVTLRCSSQSGHNTVSWYQQALGQGPQFIFQYYREEENGRGNFPPRFSGLQFPNYSSELNVNALELDDSALYLCASSLEAWGANVLTFGAGSRLTVL.

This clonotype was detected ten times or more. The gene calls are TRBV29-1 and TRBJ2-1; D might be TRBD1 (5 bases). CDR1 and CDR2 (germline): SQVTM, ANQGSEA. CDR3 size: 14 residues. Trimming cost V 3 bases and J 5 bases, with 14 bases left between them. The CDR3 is CSVDRRVVNNEQFF. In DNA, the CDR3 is TGCAGCGTTGATCGCAGGGTGGTAAACAATGAGCAGTTCTTC.

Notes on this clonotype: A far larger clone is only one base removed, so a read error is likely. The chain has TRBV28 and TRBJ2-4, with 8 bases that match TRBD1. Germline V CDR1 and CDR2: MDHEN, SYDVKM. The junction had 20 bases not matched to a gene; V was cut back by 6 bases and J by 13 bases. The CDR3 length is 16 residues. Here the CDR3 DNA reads TGTGCCAGCAGCGGCTCCGGGACAGGAAATGTCTATGAGCAGTACTTC. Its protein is CASSGSGTGNVYEQYF.

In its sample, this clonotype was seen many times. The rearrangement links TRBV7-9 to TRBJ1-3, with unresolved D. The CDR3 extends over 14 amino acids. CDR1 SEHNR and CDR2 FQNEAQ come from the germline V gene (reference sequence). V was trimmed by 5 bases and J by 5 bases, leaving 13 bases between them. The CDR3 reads CASSPRSGRNTIYF. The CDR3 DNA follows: TGTGCCAGCAGCCCTCGGTCCGGGAGAAACACCATATATTTT.

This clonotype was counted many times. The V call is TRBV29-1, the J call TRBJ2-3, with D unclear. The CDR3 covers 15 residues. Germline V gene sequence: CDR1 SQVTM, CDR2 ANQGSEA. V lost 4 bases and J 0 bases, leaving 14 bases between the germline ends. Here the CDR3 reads CSVGRAGASTDTQYF. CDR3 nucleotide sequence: TGCAGCGTTGGCCGTGCAGGCGCTAGCACAGATACGCAGTATTTT.

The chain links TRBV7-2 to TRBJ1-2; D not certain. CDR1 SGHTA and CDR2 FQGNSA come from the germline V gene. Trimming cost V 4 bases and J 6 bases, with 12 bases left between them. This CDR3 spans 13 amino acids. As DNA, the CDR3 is TGTGCCAGCAGCTCGCCAAGGCGGGATGGCTACACCTTC. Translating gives CASSSPRRDGYTF.

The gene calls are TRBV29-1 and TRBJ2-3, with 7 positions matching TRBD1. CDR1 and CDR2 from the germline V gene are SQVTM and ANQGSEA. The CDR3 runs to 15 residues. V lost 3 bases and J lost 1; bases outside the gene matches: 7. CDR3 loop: CSVELWGQRTDTQYF. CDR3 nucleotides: TGCAGCGTTGAGCTCTGGGGACAGCGCACAGATACGCAGTATTTT.

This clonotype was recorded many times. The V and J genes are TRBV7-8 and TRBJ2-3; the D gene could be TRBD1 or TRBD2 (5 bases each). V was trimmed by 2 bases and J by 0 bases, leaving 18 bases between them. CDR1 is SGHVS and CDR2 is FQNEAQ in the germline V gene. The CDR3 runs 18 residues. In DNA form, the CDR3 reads TGTGCCAGCAGCTTACGGAGGTTTGGGGGAGCTAGCACAGATACGCAGTATTTT. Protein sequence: CASSLRRFGGASTDTQYF.

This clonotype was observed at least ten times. CDR3 DNA sequence: TGCAGTGCTAGATCCCTCACAGGGGACAATGAGCAGTTCTTC. This codes for CSARSLTGDNEQFF. The V gene is TRBV20-1, the J gene TRBJ2-1; 7 bases align to TRBD1. The germline V gene encodes CDR1 DFQATT and CDR2 SNEGSKA (reference sequence). CDR3 size: 14 residues. The ends lost 2 bases at V and 5 bases at J; junction bases unmatched: 6.

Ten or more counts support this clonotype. The CDR3 protein is CASSFGGRGDEQFF. The CDR3 nucleotides are TGTGCCAGCAGTTTTGGCGGGAGGGGGGATGAGCAGTTCTTC. The V and J genes are TRBV28 and TRBJ2-1; 9 bases are a match to TRBD2. J lost 8 bases, V lost 3 bases, and 5 bases had no gene match. The CDR3 spans 14 residues. Germline-derived CDR1 and CDR2 are MDHEN and SYDVKM. The whole variable domain, remainder taken from reference TRBV28 and TRBJ2-1, is DVKVTQSSRYLVKRTGEKVFLECVQDMDHENMFWYRQDPGLGLRLIYFSYDVKMKEKGDIPEGYSVSREKKERFSLILESASTNQTSMYLCASSFGGRGDEQFFGPGTRLTVL.

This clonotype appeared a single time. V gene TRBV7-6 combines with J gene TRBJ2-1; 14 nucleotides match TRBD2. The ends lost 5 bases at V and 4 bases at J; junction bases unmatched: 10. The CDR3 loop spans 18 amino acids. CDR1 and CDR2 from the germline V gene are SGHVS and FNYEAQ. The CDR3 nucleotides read TGTGCCAGCAGCCTGGGACTAGCGGGAGACTTACTTTACAATGAGCAGTTCTTC. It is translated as CASSLGLAGDLLYNEQFF.

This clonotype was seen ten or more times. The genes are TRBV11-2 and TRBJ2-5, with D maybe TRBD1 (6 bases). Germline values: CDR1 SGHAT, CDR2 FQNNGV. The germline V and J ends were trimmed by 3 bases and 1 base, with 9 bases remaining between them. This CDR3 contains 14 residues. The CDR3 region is CASSLGRGQETQYF. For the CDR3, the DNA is TGTGCCAGCAGCTTGGGCAGGGGCCAAGAGACCCAGTACTTC.

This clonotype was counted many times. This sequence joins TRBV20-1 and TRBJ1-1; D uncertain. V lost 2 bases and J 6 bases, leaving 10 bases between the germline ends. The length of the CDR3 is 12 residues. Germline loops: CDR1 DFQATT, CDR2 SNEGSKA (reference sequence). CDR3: CSARYDAPEAFF. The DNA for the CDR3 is TGCAGTGCTAGATACGACGCGCCTGAAGCTTTCTTT.

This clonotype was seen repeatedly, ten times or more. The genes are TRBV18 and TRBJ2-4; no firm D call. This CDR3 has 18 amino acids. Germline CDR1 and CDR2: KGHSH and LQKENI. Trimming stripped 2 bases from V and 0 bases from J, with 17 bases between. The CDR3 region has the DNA TGTGCCAGCTCACCAGGGGTCGAAAGGCCCATAGCCAAAAACATTCAGTACTTC. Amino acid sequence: CASSPGVERPIAKNIQYF.

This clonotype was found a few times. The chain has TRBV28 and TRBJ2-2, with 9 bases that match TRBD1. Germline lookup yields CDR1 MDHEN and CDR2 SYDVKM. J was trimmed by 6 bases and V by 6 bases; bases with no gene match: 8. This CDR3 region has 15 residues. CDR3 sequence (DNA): TGTGCCAGCAGAGTACAGGGGGCTAGCCCCGGGGAGCTGTTTTTT. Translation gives CASRVQGASPGELFF.

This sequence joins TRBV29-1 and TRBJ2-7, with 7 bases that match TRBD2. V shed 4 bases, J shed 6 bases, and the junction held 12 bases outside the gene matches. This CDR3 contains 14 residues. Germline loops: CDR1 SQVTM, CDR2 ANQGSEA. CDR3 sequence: CSVVGWEGRSEQYF. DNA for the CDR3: TGCAGCGTTGTCGGGTGGGAGGGTCGGTCCGAGCAGTACTTC.

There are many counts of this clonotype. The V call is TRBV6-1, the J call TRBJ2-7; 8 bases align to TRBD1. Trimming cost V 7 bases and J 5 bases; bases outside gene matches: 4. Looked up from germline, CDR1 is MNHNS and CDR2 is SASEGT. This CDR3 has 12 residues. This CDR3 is CASNRDRNEQYF. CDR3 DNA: TGTGCCAGCAACCGGGACAGGAACGAGCAGTACTTC.

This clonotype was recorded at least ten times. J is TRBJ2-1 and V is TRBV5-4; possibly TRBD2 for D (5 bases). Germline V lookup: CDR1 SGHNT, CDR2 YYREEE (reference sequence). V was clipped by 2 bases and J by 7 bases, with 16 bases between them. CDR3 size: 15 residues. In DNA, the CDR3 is TGTGCCAGCAGCTTACTAGTTGGGCTAAGGAATGAGCAGTTCTTC. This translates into CASSLLVGLRNEQFF.

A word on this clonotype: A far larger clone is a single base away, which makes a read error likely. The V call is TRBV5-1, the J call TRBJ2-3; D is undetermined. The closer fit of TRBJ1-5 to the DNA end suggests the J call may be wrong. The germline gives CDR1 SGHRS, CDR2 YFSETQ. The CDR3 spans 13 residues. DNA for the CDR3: TGTGCCAGCAGCCCAGCTAGCACAGATACGCAGCATTTT. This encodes CASSPASTDTQHF.

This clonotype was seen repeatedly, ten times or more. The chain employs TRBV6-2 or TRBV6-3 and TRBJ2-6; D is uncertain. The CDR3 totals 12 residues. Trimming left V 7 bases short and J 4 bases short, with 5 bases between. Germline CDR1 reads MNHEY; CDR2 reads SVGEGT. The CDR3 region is CASTTGANVLTF. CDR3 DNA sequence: TGTGCCAGCACGACCGGGGCCAACGTCCTGACTTTC.

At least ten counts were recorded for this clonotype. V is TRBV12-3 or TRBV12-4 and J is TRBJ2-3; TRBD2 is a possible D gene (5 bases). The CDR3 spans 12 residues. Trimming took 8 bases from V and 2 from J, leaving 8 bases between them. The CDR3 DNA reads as TGTGCCAGCTCGGGGTACACAGATACGCAGTATTTT. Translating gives CASSGYTDTQYF.

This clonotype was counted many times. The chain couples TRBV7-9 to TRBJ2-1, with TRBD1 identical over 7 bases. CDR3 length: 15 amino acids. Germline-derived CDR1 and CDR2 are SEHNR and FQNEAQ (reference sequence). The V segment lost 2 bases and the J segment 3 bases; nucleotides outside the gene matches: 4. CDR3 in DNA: TGTGCCAGCAGCTTAAGGGGGCAGAGCTACAATGAGCAGTTCTTC. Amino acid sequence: CASSLRGQSYNEQFF.